Given below is one TCR beta chain in context. The antigen remains unidentified. The PCR contained 60 Vbeta and 13 Jbeta primers. This table comes from immunoSEQ multiplex PCR, and its TCRdb copy is limited to in-frame clones, with some not included. Of roughly 190,000 clones listed, around 80% were seen once; the top ten hold roughly 1.6%. The data stem from a study of cytomegalovirus exposure and HLA in healthy donors. Overall study findings and caveats: Differences between HLA loci emerged in a later analysis of TCR association rates, with DRB1 most and HLA-C fewest.

These donors counted as nominally healthy when sampled, but unrecorded immune exposures were likely. V was shortened by 6 bases and J by 9 bases, with 21 bases between the two germline ends. Germline CDR1 reads SEHNR; CDR2 reads FQNEAQ (reference sequence). The CDR3 is 15 amino acids. The chain is built from TRBV7-9 and TRBJ2-1; a possible D gene is TRBD2 (7 bases). Input material: PBMCs. This receptor was obtained from a woman between 18 and 29 years old in good health and CMV-seronegative. The CDR3 is CASSPKGGEYGEQFF. The CDR3 DNA reads TGTGCCAGCAGTCCAAAAGGGGGGGAGTACGGTGAGCAGTTCTTC.